This TCR beta chain stems from a study of cytomegalovirus exposure and HLA in healthy donors (dated by TCRdb to 2015 to 2018). The study in broad terms: According to an earlier analysis of 450 to 650 of the donors, about 179 million T cells yielded 100 million or so unique TCR beta sequences and more than 250 Gb of sequence data. An early release covering some 640 HLA-typed donors comprised approximately 300 gigabases of sequencing data and 85 million or so unique TCR sequences. The genetic ancestry cluster associated with self-reported Caucasian donors included over 65% of the roughly 380 genotyped donors. The aim of the study was to test whether cataloging public T cell receptors could identify signatures of past pathogen exposure. The T cell repertoires of roughly 660 subjects were profiled by immunosequencing and related to cytomegalovirus serostatus. Besides the first cohort of 500 to 700 subjects, a separate validation cohort made up of over 100 different subjects was used. The study combined high-throughput TCR immunosequencing, statistical association of individual TCRs with disease status, and machine learning to predict cytomegalovirus infection status. In a later analysis, previously published TCR beta repertoires from about 670 donors were re-analyzed and high-resolution HLA genotyping was added so that TCR occurrence patterns could be studied. Rather than drawing on any new phenotypic data, the later analysis identified candidate immune exposures from TCR beta sequences and the way those sequences occurred across donors. An earlier analysis of roughly 580 of the donors used high-throughput TCR beta sequencing to judge whether each TCR beta V gene segment behaved as functional or pseudogenic. Alongside the repertoire data, information on donor age, sex, ethnicity and CMV serostatus was compiled. Genome-wide SNP genotypes for about 65% of the 666 donors were used in a later genetic analysis, which treated that subset as a discovery cohort. All discovery cohort repertoires had been generated using a single sequencing platform. Both class I and class II loci were covered by HLA typing, at four-digit resolution. The number of donors typed differed by locus, with about 629-640 for A, B, C, DRB1 and DQB1, roughly 520 for DQA1, 600 to 610 for DPA1, and 472 for DPB1. Roughly five DR-DQ haplotypes were handled as single units for association and clustering because linkage in the cohort was strong. Across under 500 genotyped donors of the cohort, an average of about 240,000 unique TCR beta nucleotide sequences per donor were sequenced, and 15% to 20% of those sequences were non-productive.

The paper as a whole reports these results and caveats: The classifier was reported to diagnose cytomegalovirus status with high specificity and sensitivity in both the original cohort and the validation cohort. In a later analysis, most CMV-associated TCR beta chains were found to appear HLA-restricted, with HLA associations seemingly driven largely by CMV exposure. Because the 87-base-pair reads could not distinguish some IMGT-functional V segments, including TRBV6-2 and TRBV6-3, those segments were excluded. Because HLA typing was missing for some donors at each locus, association tests included only the typed subset. Immune exposure information for the cohort was limited to CMV serostatus. A later analysis associated some 17,000 TCR beta sequences with specific HLA alleles at a false discovery rate of 0.05. In vitro tests confirmed that a few of the cytomegalovirus-associated TCR beta chains recognize cytomegalovirus antigens. In a later analysis, HLA-associated TCR beta chains showed more clonal expansion and lower generation probabilities than non-associated chains that were equally common. An earlier analysis of approximately 600 of the donors showed that most TCR beta V segments appeared in productive rearrangements either about 90% or about 30% of the time, which broadly matched IMGT annotations. A later analysis found that TCR association rates varied across HLA loci, with DRB1 alleles showing the most associated TCRs and HLA-C alleles the fewest. Assigning TCR associations to individual alleles was difficult when HLA alleles, especially DR and DQ, strongly co-occurred. A later analysis reported that several top co-occurrence clusters appeared linked to parvovirus B19, influenza, CMV and Epstein-Barr virus. Some 16 rarely observed V segments, including chromosome 9 orphons, were excluded from the earlier analysis of just under 600 of the donors because counts were too low. Most TCR sequences were observed very rarely across donors, whereas some public TCRs were present in many individuals. The sequencing pipeline was judged likely to have produced a cluster of highly shared sequence variants as a technical artifact. The study gave a list of some 150 TCR beta chains associated with cytomegalovirus. According to the authors, the approach could potentially be generalized to other disease states and immunological phenotypes. In this cohort, only TCR beta chains were sequenced, and detectable features were limited by the absence of alpha or paired-chain data. A further reported finding was that TCR beta sequences accurately predicted the HLA-A and HLA-B alleles for most subjects in the first cohort. Sequencing depth was assumed to be roughly uniform across donors in the presence/absence analyses, though that assumption may not hold. Linkage disequilibrium might explain the correlated functional status among segregating V segments, but an unknown experimental factor could not be ruled out. Compared with the roughly 670-donor mean, donors in an Asian-associated ancestry cluster had fewer N-insertions in productive TCRs, according to a later genetic analysis. In a later genetic analysis, a missense DCLRE1C variant was associated with V-gene and J-gene trimming of TCR beta chains, and the association was replicated in an independent cohort.

The cohort was made up of roughly 670 healthy bone marrow donors. All cohort members were sampled while nominally healthy, although unrecorded immune exposures were likely present. The donor tested CMV seronegative and was one of the 352 seronegative cohort members. Each donor provided a peripheral blood sample, and peripheral blood mononuclear cells were used for TCR beta sequencing. Genomic DNA extraction from the blood cell samples was performed with the Qiagen DNeasy Blood Extraction Kit. Library preparation employed the immunoSEQ multiplex PCR assay. The multiplex PCR relied on a mix of 60 forward primers for TCR Vbeta segments and 13 reverse primers for TCR Jbeta segments. A multiplex PCR assay on genomic DNA amplified the CDR3 region of rearranged TCR beta genes. Amplified TCR beta libraries were sequenced as 87-base-pair reads on the Illumina HiSeq System. In the original analysis: A later analysis counted about 82 million unique TCR beta chains across the 550 to 750 repertoires, and around 9.9 million of these chains were shared by at least two donors. Raw reads were error-corrected and collapsed into unique sequences with a nearest-neighbor algorithm that merged closely related sequences to remove PCR and sequencing errors. CDR3 sequences were aligned to IMGT reference sequences to assign V, D and J gene segments. Each retained sequence needed at least a six-nucleotide match to both a V gene segment and a J gene segment. A rearrangement counted as productive if the CDR3 had no stop codons and remained in frame with V and J, and every other rearrangement counted as non-productive. CDR3 was defined according to IMGT convention as the region running from the second conserved V-encoded cysteine to the conserved J-encoded phenylalanine. Sequences without an unambiguous match to a single V gene segment were excluded from the earlier analysis of 450 to 650 of the donors. In an earlier analysis of 450 to 750 of the donors, a V segment was called functional when productive rearrangements were above 56.7%, and segregating when the standard deviation between donors exceeded 5%. A statistical classification framework was built for diagnosing cytomegalovirus status from the catalog of TCR beta chain sequences. A later analysis assigned V and J genes by comparing TCR nucleotide sequences with IMGT/GENE-DB human TR gene sequences. The TCRdist pipeline was used in a later analysis to assign CDR3 sequences and most-parsimonious VDJ recombination scenarios. In a later analysis, each TCR beta chain was defined by its CDR3 amino acid sequence together with its V-gene family, and reads lacking a unique V-gene family were excluded. A later analysis removed 500 to 650 highly shared, low-generation-probability nucleotide sequences to deal with suspected cross-contamination and a sequencing artifact. In a later analysis, a clonal expansion index for each public chain was calculated from normalized within-repertoire ranks of inferred template counts. Generation probabilities in a later analysis came from a VDJ recombination model fitted to out-of-frame rearrangements, and those results were checked against IGoR. A later analysis scored TCR-TCR, TCR-HLA and TCR-CMV co-occurrence with hypergeometric tests, applying a repertoire-size bias correction to TCR pairs. A later analysis estimated false discovery rates by permuting HLA or CMV assignments 20 times. A later analysis grouped co-occurring TCRs with DBSCAN, adding TCRdist sequence similarity when clustering within HLA-allele-positive subsets. Repertoires with fewer than 30,000 or more than 120,000 public chains were left out of co-occurrence clustering, as were several repertoires with anomalous nucleotide sharing. Here the immuneACCESS table is served through TCRdb, limited to in-frame sequences with V and J called. Missing clones are a known gap in these copies; in checked studies unresolved V genes cover under half, and the rest lacks a known reason. V, J and clone size derive from that table, while D and trimming were established from the DNA sequence. This sample has some 38,000 clones in its table, and 60% to 75% of those were observed once. The top ten clonotypes cover approximately 3.5% of the sample.

CDR1 and CDR2 were assigned from the germline V gene (reference sequence) as LNHDA and SQIVND. From cysteine to phenylalanine, the CDR3 is 15 amino acids long. Left in the record is the CDR3 DNA by itself, 45 bases read in frame from the first base. The V end gives up 5 bases and the J end 3 bases, leaving 8 bases in the junction not matched to a gene. There are a few counts of this clone. No cognate antigen has been identified for it. Nothing much larger sits one base from this clone, and base qualities are not available. The chain joins TRBV19 to TRBJ2-7; 9 junctional bases match TRBD2. Material: PBMCs. This sequence was found in a man aged 35-49 years in good health and CMV-seronegative. The CDR3 sequence is CASSPLAGEFYEQYF. The DNA is as follows: TGTGCCAGTAGTCCCTTAGCGGGGGAATTCTACGAGCAGTACTTC.